This TCR beta chain is from a study of CD4 and CD8 cells across lung adenocarcinoma regions. Donors had localized lung adenocarcinoma, a non-small cell lung cancer. V was trimmed by 6 bases and J by 4 bases, leaving 15 bases between them. Germline-derived CDR1 and CDR2 are SGHTA and FQGTGA. This CDR3 is built from 14 residues. TCRdb reprocessed the PCR reads with MiXCR, giving one entry per CDR3 protein. This table holds approximately 4,300 distinct CDR3 sequences, 45% found once. The chain recombines TRBV7-3 with TRBJ2-5; D call uncertain. This TCR was sampled from a female donor with lung adenocarcinoma. The CD4 and CD8 labels of this study may be unreliable. What was sequenced was CD4+ T cells from the margin of a lung tumor. In DNA, the CDR3 is TGTGCCAGCAGTTATGGACCAGACGTAGAGACCCAGTACTTC. Protein product: CASSYGPDVETQYF.